A single sample gave rise to the 26 T cell receptor beta chains below, sequenced in a study of cytomegalovirus exposure and HLA in healthy donors (dated by TCRdb to the late 2010s). To prepare the library, the immunoSEQ multiplex PCR assay was applied. A mixture of 60 forward primers for TCR Vbeta segments and 13 reverse primers for TCR Jbeta segments was used in the multiplex PCR. This is the immuneACCESS table as TCRdb keeps it, with only in-frame sequences that have V and J called. A part of the clones is gone; compared with another copy, unresolved V genes explain less than half, and the rest is unexplained. The sample contains 200,000 to 250,000 clones, nearly 80% of them found a single time. The leading ten clones occupy 1.5% to 2% of the sample. Sequencing was performed on PBMCs. Source of these receptors: a young man in good health and CMV-seronegative.

This clone was counted once. The rearrangement links TRBV7-6 to TRBJ2-1; 9 nucleotides match TRBD2. Germline CDR1 and CDR2: SGHVS and FNYEAQ. This CDR3 is built from 15 residues. J was trimmed by 10 bases and V by 1 base; bases with no gene match: 8. The CDR3 reads CASSLEGSGRGEQFF. CDR3 DNA sequence: TGTGCCAGCAGCTTAGAAGGTAGCGGGAGAGGGGAGCAGTTCTTC. The full variable domain, in which reference TRBV7-6 and TRBJ2-1 provide the parts outside the CDR3, is GAGVSQSPRYKVTKRGQDVALRCDPISGHVSLYWYRQALGQGPEFLTYFNYEAQQDKSGLPNDRFSAERPEGSISTLTIQRTEQRDSAMYRCASSLEGSGRGEQFFGPGTRLTVL.

The chain combines TRBV6-6 with TRBJ2-5; D remains ambiguous. CDR1 is MNHNY, CDR2 SVGAGI, per germline (reference sequence). This CDR3 has 14 amino acids. The V gene lost 2 bases and the J gene lost 2 bases, with 9 bases spanning the gap. For the CDR3, the DNA is TGTGCCAGCAGTTACGTACTACCACAAGAGACCCAGTACTTC. Protein: CASSYVLPQETQYF.

J is TRBJ1-2 and V is TRBV27; weak D call: TRBD1 (5 bases). The CDR3 extends over 16 amino acids. CDR1 and CDR2 (germline): MNHEY, SMNVEV (reference sequence). V dropped 4 bases and J dropped 3 bases, with 18 bases sitting between them. CDR3 DNA sequence: TGTGCCAGCAGTTCGGACGGACATGCAATCGACTATGGCTACACCTTC. Its protein is CASSSDGHAIDYGYTF.

The rearrangement joins TRBV30 to TRBJ2-3; D is possibly TRBD2 (5 bases). In germline, CDR1 is GTSNPN, CDR2 SVGIG (reference sequence). Trimming removed 4 bases from V and 2 bases from J, with 13 bases in between. The CDR3 is made up of 14 amino acids. The CDR3 sequence is CAWKSEGNTDTQYF. CDR3 DNA sequence: TGTGCCTGGAAGAGTGAGGGAAACACAGATACGCAGTATTTT.

This clone was counted only a few times. The rearrangement links TRBV19 to TRBJ2-1; 8 bases line up with TRBD1. The germline gives CDR1 LNHDA, CDR2 SQIVND (reference sequence). V lost 7 bases to trimming and J lost 8 bases; unmatched junction nucleotides: 10. The CDR3 contains 14 residues. CDR3 sequence: CASINRGSGDEQFF. The CDR3, as DNA: TGTGCCAGTATTAACAGGGGGTCCGGCGATGAGCAGTTCTTC.

A word on this clone: One junction end disagrees with the germline gene, perhaps due to a read error. The genes are TRBV7-9 and TRBJ2-7; 7 bases are shared with TRBD2. This CDR3 comprises 12 residues. The germline V gene has CDR1 SEHNR and CDR2 FQNEAQ (reference sequence). The CDR3 loop reads CSSSLPRGEQYF. Written as DNA, the CDR3 is TGTTCCAGCAGCCTACCGCGGGGGGAGCAGTACTTC.

V usage is TRBV28 and J usage is TRBJ2-7; TRBD2 agrees at 12 bases. V shed 7 bases, J shed 2 bases, and the junction held 6 bases outside the gene matches. The CDR3 runs 15 residues. In germline, CDR1 is MDHEN, CDR2 SYDVKM. CDR3 residues: CASTIGLAGTYEQYF. For the CDR3, the DNA is TGTGCCAGCACGATCGGACTAGCGGGAACCTACGAGCAGTACTTC.

The J gene is TRBJ1-2, the V gene TRBV7-8; 8 nucleotides line up with TRBD1. Germline CDR1 reads SGHVS; CDR2 reads FQNEAQ. This CDR3 is 14 amino acids long. J gave up 3 bases and V 6 bases, and 6 bases lay outside the gene matches. The CDR3 region is CASSLPGGDYGYTF. The CDR3 DNA follows: TGTGCCAGCAGTCTACCAGGGGGCGACTATGGCTACACCTTC. Filled out from reference TRBV7-8 and TRBJ1-2, the complete variable domain reads GAGVSQSPRYKVAKRGQDVALRCDPISGHVSLFWYQQALGQGPEFLTYFQNEAQLDKSGLPSDRFFAERPEGSVSTLKIQRTQQEDSAVYLCASSLPGGDYGYTFGSGTRLTVV.

The chain couples TRBV6-5 to TRBJ2-5; D gene unclear. The CDR3 runs to 13 residues. V was shortened by 8 bases and J by 4 bases, with 14 bases between the two germline ends. Germline CDR1 reads MNHEY; CDR2 reads SVGAGI. The CDR3 bases are TGTGCCAGCCGGCCTGTGGAGACAGAGACCCAGTACTTC. Its protein is CASRPVETETQYF.

With regard to this clone: Other DNA sequences of this sample code for an identical CDR3. The J gene is TRBJ2-7, the V gene TRBV19, with D tentatively TRBD1 (5 bases). The V end was cut by 1 base, the J end by 3 bases, with 7 bases between. CDR3 length: 13 amino acids. Per the germline V gene, CDR1 is LNHDA and CDR2 is SQIVND (reference sequence). The CDR3 sequence is CASSIGQGYEQYF. CDR3 bases: TGTGCCAGTAGTATAGGGCAGGGCTACGAGCAGTACTTC.

This chain uses TRBV29-1 with TRBJ1-1, with D tentatively TRBD1 (5 bases). Germline loops: CDR1 SQVTM, CDR2 ANQGSEA. This CDR3 contains 13 residues. V lost 7 bases to trimming and J lost 1 base, with 13 bases between them. CDR3 sequence: CSAGGMRNTEAFF. The CDR3 bases are TGCAGCGCTGGGGGGATGAGGAACACTGAAGCTTTCTTT.

This chain uses TRBV6-4 with TRBJ1-4; 8 bases fit TRBD1. V gave up 5 bases and J gave up 8 bases; unmatched junction bases: 13. The germline V gene has CDR1 MRHNA and CDR2 SNTAGT. The CDR3 has 16 residues. CDR3 in amino acids: CASSPEATGGSEKLFF. DNA of the CDR3: TGTGCCAGCAGTCCCGAGGCTACAGGGGGTAGCGAAAAACTGTTTTTT.

The chain couples TRBV7-2 to TRBJ1-1; D may be TRBD1 (5 bases). The CDR3 is made up of 14 amino acids. Germline-derived CDR1 and CDR2 are SGHTA and FQGNSA. V dropped 4 bases and J dropped 5 bases, with 14 bases sitting between them. The CDR3 region is CASSYVPGETEAFF. The CDR3 DNA reads TGTGCCAGCAGCTACGTCCCGGGGGAGACTGAAGCTTTCTTT.

The rearrangement uses TRBV11-3 and TRBJ2-5, with D possibly being TRBD1 (6 bases). The CDR3 totals 15 residues. Germline V lookup: CDR1 SGHNT, CDR2 YENEEA. V gave up 5 bases and J gave up 1 base, with 14 bases separating them. The CDR3 loop is CASSRDRNPQETQYF. The CDR3 DNA reads as TGTGCCAGCAGCCGCGACAGGAACCCCCAAGAGACCCAGTACTTC.

CDR3 loop: CASTRGLAGEEGELFF. The CDR3 bases are TGTGCCAGCACCAGAGGACTAGCGGGGGAGGAAGGGGAGCTGTTTTTT. The V gene is TRBV9, the J gene TRBJ2-2, with 13 positions matching TRBD2. The germline V gene encodes CDR1 SGDLS and CDR2 YYNGEE. This CDR3 has 16 residues. Trimming at V came to 6 bases and at J to 8 bases, leaving 10 bases not matched to a gene.

The genes are TRBV6-5 and TRBJ1-2; 7 bases fit TRBD1. The CDR3 length is 13 residues. V lost 11 bases to trimming and J lost 6 bases; unmatched junction nucleotides: 12. Germline CDR1 and CDR2: MNHEY and SVGAGI. CDR3 residues: CASREGATDGYTF. The DNA of the CDR3 is TGTGCCTCCCGGGAGGGGGCGACGGATGGCTACACCTTC.

This clone was detected only once. The chain is built from TRBV7-6 and TRBJ1-2; TRBD1 aligns across 12 bases. Germline values: CDR1 SGHVS, CDR2 FNYEAQ. Losses at the gene ends were 5 bases for V and 10 bases for J; bases not matched to a gene: 11. The CDR3 has 15 amino acids. In nucleotides, the CDR3 is TGTGCCAGCAGCGAGGGGACAGGGGGCCCGGTTTCCTACACCTTC. It yields the protein CASSEGTGGPVSYTF.

The gene calls are TRBV19 and TRBJ2-3; 7 bases agree with TRBD2. CDR3 length: 15 residues. Germline lookup yields CDR1 LNHDA and CDR2 SQIVND (reference sequence). With 5 bases clipped from V and 6 bases from J, the junction kept 11 bases outside the gene matches. CDR3 in DNA: TGTGCCAGTAGTGGCGGGGGACCCTCCAGGGATACGCAGTATTTT. Translation gives CASSGGGPSRDTQYF.

The chain has TRBV7-9 and TRBJ2-1; 9 bases fit TRBD2. Per the germline V gene, CDR1 is SEHNR and CDR2 is FQNEAQ (reference sequence). The V segment lost 7 bases and the J segment 7 bases; nucleotides outside the gene matches: 5. This CDR3 contains 13 residues. The CDR3 DNA reads as TGTGCCAGCAACGGCGGGAGGGAGAATGAGCAGTTCTTC. Protein sequence: CASNGGRENEQFF.

Comment on this clone: The junction departs from germline at one end; a sequencing error may be responsible. This chain connects TRBV7-7 to TRBJ2-1, with 7 bases lining up with TRBD1. Looked up from germline, CDR1 is SSHAT and CDR2 is FNYEAQ (reference sequence). CDR3 length equals 13 residues. CDR3 sequence: CASSSRGFDEQFF. The CDR3, as DNA: TGTGCTAGCAGCAGCAGGGGGTTCGATGAGCAGTTCTTC.

This clone has only one observation. The chain carries TRBV2 and TRBJ2-7; TRBD1 aligns across 7 bases. The length of the CDR3 is 12 residues. Germline trimming cut 5 bases from V and 5 bases from J; bases unmatched to any gene: 3. Looked up from germline, CDR1 is SNHLY and CDR2 is FYNNEI. This CDR3 reads CASSYTGDEQYF. CDR3 DNA sequence: TGTGCCAGCAGTTACACAGGGGACGAGCAGTACTTC.

The chain carries TRBV7-2 and TRBJ1-1; possible D gene TRBD1, 6 bases. CDR3 length: 14 amino acids. Germline V lookup: CDR1 SGHTA, CDR2 FQGNSA. V was shortened by 5 bases and J by 1 base, with 11 bases between the two germline ends. The DNA for the CDR3 is TGTGCCAGCAGCATCGAGACAGGGAACACTGAAGCTTTCTTT. Translating gives CASSIETGNTEAFF.

This chain connects TRBV6-1 to TRBJ2-3; 10 bases fit TRBD1. The V gene's germline CDR1 is MNHNS and CDR2 SASEGT. This CDR3 spans 15 amino acids. V lost 8 bases, J lost 2 bases, and 7 bases stayed unmatched. CDR3 in DNA: TGTGCCAGCGGCCCGGACAGGGGGTTCACAGATACGCAGTATTTT. Its protein product is CASGPDRGFTDTQYF.

The chain employs TRBV6-5 and TRBJ2-3; D unresolved. Germline values: CDR1 MNHEY, CDR2 SVGAGI. V lost 4 bases, J lost 4 bases, and 6 bases lay in between. The CDR3 loop spans 12 amino acids. CDR3 sequence reads: CASSSLPDTQYF. CDR3 nucleotides: TGTGCCAGCAGTTCGCTACCAGATACGCAGTATTTT.

This clone was seen only a few times. The V gene is TRBV11-2, the J gene TRBJ1-4; the match to TRBD1 covers 7 bases. The CDR3 is made up of 14 amino acids. The ends lost 8 bases at V and 3 bases at J; junction bases unmatched: 6. From germline, CDR1 is SGHAT and CDR2 FQNNGV. CDR3 nucleotides: TGTGCCAGCGCGACAGGGCGGGCTAATGAAAAACTGTTTTTT. This encodes CASATGRANEKLFF.

J is TRBJ2-5 and V is TRBV30; 7 bases fit TRBD1. The DNA matches TRBJ2-7 better at its end, which makes the J call doubtful. Germline loops: CDR1 GTSNPN, CDR2 SVGIG (reference sequence). CDR3 length: 13 amino acids. The CDR3 nucleotides read TGTGCCTGGAACGGACAGGTCAGCTACGAGCAGTACTTC. Its translation: CAWNGQVSYEQYF.